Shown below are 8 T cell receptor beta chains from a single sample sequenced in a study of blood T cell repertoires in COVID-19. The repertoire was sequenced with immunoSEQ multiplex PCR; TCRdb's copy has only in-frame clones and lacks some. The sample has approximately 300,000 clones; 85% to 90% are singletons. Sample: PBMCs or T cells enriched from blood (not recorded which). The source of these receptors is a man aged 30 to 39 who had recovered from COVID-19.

The CDR3 loop is CASSLTSGGGETQYF. CDR3 DNA sequence: TGTGCCAGCAGCTTGACTAGCGGGGGAGGGGAGACCCAGTACTTC. The genes are TRBV7-2 and TRBJ2-5, with TRBD2 matching 12 bases. CDR3 length: 15 residues. Germline-derived CDR1 and CDR2 are SGHTA and FQGNSA. J gave up 5 bases and V 3 bases, and 4 bases lay outside the gene matches.

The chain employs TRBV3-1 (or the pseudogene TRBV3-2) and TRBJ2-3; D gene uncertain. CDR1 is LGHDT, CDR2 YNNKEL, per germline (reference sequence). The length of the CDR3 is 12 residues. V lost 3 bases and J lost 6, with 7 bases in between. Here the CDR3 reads CASSHVADTQYF. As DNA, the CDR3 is TGTGCCAGCAGCCATGTAGCCGATACGCAGTATTTT.

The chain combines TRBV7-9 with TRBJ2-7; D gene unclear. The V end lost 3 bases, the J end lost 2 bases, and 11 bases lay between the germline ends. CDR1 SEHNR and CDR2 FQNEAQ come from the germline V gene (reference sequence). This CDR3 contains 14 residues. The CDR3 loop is CASSLSTATYEQYF. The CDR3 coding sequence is TGTGCCAGCAGCTTGAGCACCGCCACCTACGAGCAGTACTTC.

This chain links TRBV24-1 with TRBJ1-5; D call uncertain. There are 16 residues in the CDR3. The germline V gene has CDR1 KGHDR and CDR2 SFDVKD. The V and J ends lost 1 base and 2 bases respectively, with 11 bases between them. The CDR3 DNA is TGTGCCACCAGTGATTTTAACCCGGCGGGCAATCAGCCCCAGCATTTT. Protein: CATSDFNPAGNQPQHF.

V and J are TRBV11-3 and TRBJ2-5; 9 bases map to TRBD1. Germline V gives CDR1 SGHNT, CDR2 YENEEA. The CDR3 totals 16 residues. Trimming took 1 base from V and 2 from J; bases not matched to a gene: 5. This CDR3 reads CASSLGTGGEQETQYF. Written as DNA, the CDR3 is TGTGCCAGCAGCTTAGGCACAGGGGGCGAGCAAGAGACCCAGTACTTC.

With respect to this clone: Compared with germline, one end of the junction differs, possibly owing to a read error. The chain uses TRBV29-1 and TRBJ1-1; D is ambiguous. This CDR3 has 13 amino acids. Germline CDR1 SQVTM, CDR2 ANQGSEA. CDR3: CSAELGASTEAFF. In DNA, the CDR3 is TGCAGCGCTGAACTGGGAGCTAGCACTGAAGCTTTCTTT.

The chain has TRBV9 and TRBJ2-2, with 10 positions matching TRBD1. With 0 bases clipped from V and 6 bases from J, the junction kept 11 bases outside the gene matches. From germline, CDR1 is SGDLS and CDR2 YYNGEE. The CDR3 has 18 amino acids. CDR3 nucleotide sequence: TGTGCCAGCAGCGTAGAGGGGTTGGGACAGGGGTTCGCCGGGGAGCTGTTTTTT. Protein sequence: CASSVEGLGQGFAGELFF. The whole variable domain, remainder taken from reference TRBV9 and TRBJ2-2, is DSGVTQTPKHLITATGQRVTLRCSPRSGDLSVYWYQQSLDQGLQFLIQYYNGEERAKGNILERFSAQQFPDLHSELNLSSLELGDSALYFCASSVEGLGQGFAGELFFGEGSRLTVL.

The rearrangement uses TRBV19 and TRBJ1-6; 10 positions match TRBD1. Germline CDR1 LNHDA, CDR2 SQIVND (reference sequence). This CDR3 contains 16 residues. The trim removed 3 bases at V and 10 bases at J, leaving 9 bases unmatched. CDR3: CASSIRPGQGMSPLHF. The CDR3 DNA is TGTGCCAGTAGTATCCGACCGGGACAGGGGATGTCACCCCTCCACTTT.